This T cell receptor (beta chain) is from a study of T cell responses to AZD1222 COVID-19 vaccine. Study-level points and caveats: Mapped onto spike, vaccine-associated CD4 TCRs spanned it and were dominant at 160-218 and 743-854. Two AZD1222 doses significantly raised spike-specific TCR breadth and depth over controls. No repertoire was sampled before or during the peak T cell response, only after it.

Libraries were prepared by immunoSEQ multiplex PCR; TCRdb keeps only in-frame clonotypes and omits some of them. Of over 70,000 clones in the sample, about three quarters were seen once. Worth noting for this clone: What it binds is unknown.

This TCR derives from an adult who received the MenACWY meningococcal vaccine as a control. This sample comprised peripheral blood, obtained 28 days after the second dose of the MenACWY control vaccine.

The CDR3 nucleotides read TGCAGCGGATTCATGGGAAACACCATATATTTT. Amino acids: CSGFMGNTIYF. The chain is built from TRBV29-1 and TRBJ1-3; D unclear. The CDR3 totals 11 residues. Germline CDR1 is SQVTM and CDR2 is ANQGSEA. V was trimmed by 7 bases and J by 4 bases, leaving 8 bases between them.